The 25 T cell receptor beta chains below come from one sample, sequenced in a study of T cells in Graves' hyperthyroidism and ophthalmopathy. Template material for amplifying TCR beta CDR3 regions consisted of RNA transcripts. Researchers ran a first-round RT-PCR on the TCR CDR3 using the HTBI primer set. TCRdb fed the multiplex PCR reads into MiXCR, producing one record per CDR3 protein. The repertoire has hundreds of thousands of distinct CDR3 sequences, approximately 23% of them found once; the top ten carry approximately 35%. What was sequenced was blood. The receptors here all came from a woman between 35 and 50 years old with Graves' ophthalmopathy.

This clonotype occurred many times. A read error is possible here, since a much larger clone lies one base away. This rearrangement joins TRBV12-3 or TRBV12-4 to TRBJ2-5; TRBD1 is a possible D gene (5 bases). The CDR3 runs 13 residues. V was cut by 6 bases and J by 5 bases, with 13 bases left in between. The CDR3 loop is CASSQVRAETQYF. The DNA for the CDR3 is TGTGCCAGCAGCCAGGTCAGGGCGGAGACCCAGTACTTC.

This clonotype has at least ten counts. The V gene is TRBV28, the J gene TRBJ1-1; D is undetermined. V was clipped by 5 bases and J by 5 bases, with 15 bases between them. The CDR3 is 14 residues long. CDR1 is MDHEN, CDR2 SYDVKM, per germline. The CDR3 DNA is TGTGCCAGCAGTGCCGCCGTGGGTCGGACTGAAGCTTTCTTT. As protein: CASSAAVGRTEAFF.

This clonotype was detected many times. V gene TRBV12-3 or TRBV12-4 combines with J gene TRBJ2-2; TRBD1 might be the D (5 bases). Trimming stripped 5 bases from V and 2 bases from J, with 9 bases between. The CDR3 is 14 residues long. CDR3 in amino acids: CASSLTENTGELFF. For the CDR3, the DNA is TGTGCCAGCAGTCTGACAGAAAACACCGGGGAGCTGTTTTTT.

This clonotype was counted once. The chain combines TRBV12-3 or TRBV12-4 with TRBJ2-7; possible D gene TRBD2, 6 bases. The CDR3 totals 14 residues. Trimming shortened V by 4 bases and J by 0 bases, and 10 bases separated the two germline ends. DNA of the CDR3: TGTGCCAGCAGTTGGGGACTGAGCTCCTACGAGCAGTACTTC. It is translated as CASSWGLSSYEQYF.

The chain recombines TRBV5-1 with TRBJ1-1, with TRBD1 matching 7 bases. The V segment lost 0 bases and the J segment 5 bases; nucleotides outside the gene matches: 7. Germline loops: CDR1 SGHRS, CDR2 YFSETQ. This CDR3 spans 15 amino acids. In nucleotides, the CDR3 is TGCGCCAGCAGCTTGGCCGGCAGGGGGGTGACTGAAGCTTTCTTT. It encodes CASSLAGRGVTEAFF. The whole variable domain, filled in from reference TRBV5-1 and TRBJ1-1, reads KAGVTQTPRYLIKTRGQQVTLSCSPISGHRSVSWYQQTPGQGLQFLFEYFSETQRNKGNFPGRFSGRQFSNSRSEMNVSTLELGDSALYLCASSLAGRGVTEAFFGQGTRLTVV.

This clonotype was counted at least ten times. The chain links TRBV27 to TRBJ2-5; D may be TRBD2 (6 bases). Deletions cut 6 bases from V and 7 bases from J, with 12 bases between. The CDR3 consists of 12 residues. Germline V gives CDR1 MNHEY, CDR2 SMNVEV (reference sequence). The CDR3 reads CASSPNGGTQYF. The CDR3 DNA follows: TGTGCCAGCAGCCCCAACGGGGGGACCCAGTACTTC.

This clonotype was detected ten times or more. The chain has TRBV20-1 and TRBJ2-7; D gene unclear. Germline values: CDR1 DFQATT, CDR2 SNEGSKA (reference sequence). Trimming stripped 2 bases from V and 4 bases from J, with 6 bases between. CDR3 length: 11 amino acids. CDR3 in DNA: TGCAGTGCTAGATATGGATACGAGCAGTACTTC. As protein: CSARYGYEQYF.

The sample holds many counts of this clonotype. V usage is TRBV30 and J usage is TRBJ1-1; the D gene is possibly TRBD1 (5 bases). The CDR3 is 13 residues long. V was pared by 4 bases and J by 2 bases, with 11 bases between. Germline CDR1 GTSNPN, CDR2 SVGIG (reference sequence). In nucleotides, the CDR3 is TGTGCCTGGATGACAGTACTAAACACTGAAGCTTTCTTT. This sequence encodes CAWMTVLNTEAFF. The full variable domain, with the rest looked up from reference TRBV30 and TRBJ1-1, is SQTIHQWPATLVQPVGSPLSLECTVEGTSNPNLYWYRQAAGRGLQLLFYSVGIGQISSEVPQNLSASRPQDRQFILSSKKLLLSDSGFYLCAWMTVLNTEAFFGQGTRLTVV.

As concerns this clonotype: Likely a read error: the CDR3 ends without its conserved phenylalanine or tryptophan. The limits of the CDR3 on the DNA are not certain, so only TCRdb's listed CDR3 is given. This chain connects TRBV11-2 to TRBJ2-7. The germline V gene encodes CDR1 SGHAT and CDR2 FQNNGV. Termini included, the CDR3 measures 16 amino acids. Here the CDR3 reads CASSPSGGLLRSEQCS.

The chain combines TRBV7-2 with TRBJ2-7, with a possible D match to TRBD1 (5 bases). Per germline, CDR1 SGHTA and CDR2 FQGNSA. This CDR3 comprises 14 residues. V dropped 4 bases and J dropped 2 bases, with 12 bases sitting between them. The CDR3 DNA sequence: TGTGCCAGCAGCTCCAGGGTCGTAGCCTACGAGCAGTACTTC. Translating it yields CASSSRVVAYEQYF. Variable domain in full (rest from reference TRBV7-2 and TRBJ2-7): GAGVSQSPSNKVTEKGKDVELRCDPISGHTALYWYRQSLGQGLEFLIYFQGNSAPDKSGLPSDRFSAERTGGSVSTLTIQRTQQEDSAVYLCASSSRVVAYEQYFGPGTRLTVT.

This clonotype was counted many times. V usage is TRBV19 and J usage is TRBJ1-5, with D possibly being TRBD1 (5 bases). The germline CDR1 and CDR2 sequences are LNHDA and SQIVND (reference sequence). Trimming took off 2 bases at V and 2 bases at J, with 16 bases between the two ends. The CDR3 length is 17 residues. The CDR3 DNA reads as TGTGCCAGTAGTATAATGGTCGGGGCAGGAGGCAATCAGCCCCAGCATTTT. Translation: CASSIMVGAGGNQPQHF.

This clonotype was picked up many times. The V call is TRBV20-1, the J call TRBJ1-2; D might be TRBD1 (5 bases). The germline CDR1 and CDR2 sequences are DFQATT and SNEGSKA (reference sequence). The CDR3 loop spans 13 amino acids. The V and J ends lost 4 bases and 4 bases respectively, with 13 bases between them. The CDR3 nucleotides read TGCAGTGCTACGGCCCCGGGGGGCTATGGCTACACCTTC. The encoded protein is CSATAPGGYGYTF.

This clonotype was seen a handful of times. The rearrangement joins TRBV10-1 to TRBJ1-1; 9 bases are a match to TRBD1. Germline CDR1 and CDR2: WNHNN and SYGVQD (reference sequence). The CDR3 extends over 15 amino acids. With 6 bases clipped from V and 4 bases from J, the junction kept 9 bases outside the gene matches. This CDR3 reads CASRPGQGFGTEAFF. CDR3 nucleotide sequence: TGCGCCAGCAGGCCGGGACAGGGTTTCGGCACTGAAGCTTTCTTT.

This clonotype has ten or more counts. The rearrangement joins TRBV19 to TRBJ2-7, with 7 bases matching TRBD1. The germline CDR1 and CDR2 sequences are LNHDA and SQIVND (reference sequence). The V and J ends lost 5 bases and 3 bases, in that order; junction bases with no gene match: 7. The CDR3 consists of 14 residues. In DNA, the CDR3 is TGTGCCAGTAGTCTCAGGGGGACAAACTACGAGCAGTACTTC. It translates to CASSLRGTNYEQYF.

The V call is TRBV6-8, the J call TRBJ1-1; TRBD1 matches 12 bases. V shed 7 bases, J shed 4 bases, and the junction held 10 bases outside the gene matches. Germline-derived CDR1 and CDR2 are MNHGY and SAAAGT. The CDR3 loop spans 16 amino acids. The CDR3: CASILGQGARTTEAFF. The CDR3 region has the DNA TGTGCCAGCATCCTGGGACAGGGGGCGAGGACCACTGAAGCTTTCTTT.

This clonotype was found many times. This chain uses TRBV11-1 with TRBJ2-6; D could derive from TRBD1 or TRBD2 (6 bases each). CDR1 and CDR2 from the germline V gene are SGHAT and FQDESV (reference sequence). Trimming pared 3 bases from V and 3 bases from J, leaving 12 bases between. The CDR3 is 16 residues long. CDR3 in DNA: TGTGCCAGCAGCTTCTGGGGGGCGGATGGGGCCAACGTCCTGACTTTC. It translates to CASSFWGADGANVLTF. Together with reference TRBV11-1 and TRBJ2-6, the CDR3 gives the full variable domain: EAEVAQSPRYKITEKSQAVAFWCDPISGHATLYWYRQILGQGPELLVQFQDESVVDDSQLPKDRFSAERLKGVDSTLKIQPAELGDSAMYLCASSFWGADGANVLTFGAGSRLTVL.

This clonotype has at least ten counts. The V and J genes are TRBV28 and TRBJ2-7, with 7 bases that match TRBD1. Germline CDR1 is MDHEN and CDR2 is SYDVKM. This CDR3 contains 13 residues. Trimming at V came to 6 bases and at J to 5 bases, leaving 7 bases not matched to a gene. CDR3 loop: CASREQGSDEQYF. In DNA form, the CDR3 reads TGTGCCAGCAGGGAACAGGGGTCCGACGAGCAGTACTTC. Combining the CDR3 with reference TRBV28 and TRBJ2-7 gives the whole variable domain DVKVTQSSRYLVKRTGEKVFLECVQDMDHENMFWYRQDPGLGLRLIYFSYDVKMKEKGDIPEGYSVSREKKERFSLILESASTNQTSMYLCASREQGSDEQYFGPGTRLTVT.

This clonotype has only a few counts. The chain combines TRBV15 with TRBJ2-5; D is ambiguous. The CDR3 length is 15 residues. Germline V lookup: CDR1 LNHNV, CDR2 YYDKDF (reference sequence). Trimming left V 0 bases short and J 2 bases short, with 10 bases between. The CDR3, as DNA: TGTGCCACCAGCAGAGATCGCACAACACAAGAGACCCAGTACTTC. Residues: CATSRDRTTQETQYF.

This clonotype came up many times. The gene calls are TRBV11-2 and TRBJ2-7, with no clear D. Germline-derived CDR1 and CDR2 are SGHAT and FQNNGV. The V end lost 0 bases, the J end lost 6 bases, and 9 bases lay between the germline ends. The CDR3 consists of 13 residues. The CDR3 nucleotides are TGTGCCAGCAGCTTAGAGGCTAGTTCCGAGCAGTACTTC. Protein product: CASSLEASSEQYF.

This clonotype has at least ten counts. V usage is TRBV12-3 or TRBV12-4 and J usage is TRBJ2-7; maybe TRBD1 (7 bases). V lost 5 bases to trimming and J lost 6 bases, with 14 bases between them. CDR3 length equals 13 residues. As DNA, the CDR3 is TGTGCCAGCAGTGGGCAGGGGGGTCTCGAGCAGTACTTC. Translating it yields CASSGQGGLEQYF.

With regard to this clonotype: This sequence may be a read error, since a much larger clone differs from it by one base. The genes are TRBV15 and TRBJ2-5, with TRBD1 matching over 8 bases. This CDR3 comprises 14 residues. Germline values: CDR1 LNHNV, CDR2 YYDKDF (reference sequence). Trimming took 5 bases from V and 13 from J; bases not matched to a gene: 15. The CDR3 sequence is CATSSLTGGPALYF. CDR3 DNA sequence: TGTGCCACCAGCTCCCTCACAGGGGGGCCCGCCCTGTACTTC. Full variable domain (remainder filled in from reference TRBV15 and TRBJ2-5): DAMVIQNPRYQVTQFGKPVTLSCSQTLNHNVMYWYQQKSSQAPKLLFHYYDKDFNNEADTPDNFQSRRPNTSFCFLDIRSPGLGDTAMYLCATSSLTGGPALYFGPGTRLLVL.

This rearrangement joins TRBV6-5 to TRBJ1-1, with a tentative D call TRBD1 (5 bases). The CDR3 runs 16 residues. Germline V gene sequence: CDR1 MNHEY, CDR2 SVGAGI. The V and J ends lost 3 bases and 0 bases respectively, with 14 bases between them. The CDR3: CASSYGALFLNTEAFF. In DNA, the CDR3 is TGTGCCAGCAGTTATGGGGCACTATTCTTGAACACTGAAGCTTTCTTT.

The V and J genes are TRBV30 and TRBJ2-3; D gene ambiguous. Germline CDR1 reads GTSNPN; CDR2 reads SVGIG (reference sequence). V gave up 2 bases and J gave up 3 bases, with 9 bases separating them. The CDR3 runs 13 residues. The CDR3 region is CAWSRLLTDTQYF. DNA for the CDR3: TGTGCCTGGAGTAGGCTCCTGACAGATACGCAGTATTTT.

In this sample, this clonotype turned up many times. J is TRBJ2-7 and V is TRBV10-3, with 9 bases lining up with TRBD1. Germline V gene sequence: CDR1 ENHRY, CDR2 SYGVKD. This CDR3 is 14 amino acids long. Germline trimming cut 4 bases from V and 3 bases from J; bases unmatched to any gene: 4. The CDR3 is CAISVDRGSYEQYF. CDR3 DNA: TGTGCCATCAGTGTGGACAGGGGAAGCTACGAGCAGTACTTC.

This clonotype was found many times. The CDR3 loop reads CASSLLGRETQYF. CDR3 coding DNA: TGTGCCAGCAGCCTACTAGGTCGGGAGACCCAGTACTTC. V gene TRBV6-5 combines with J gene TRBJ2-5; possible D gene TRBD2, 5 bases. The germline V gene encodes CDR1 MNHEY and CDR2 SVGAGI. This CDR3 region has 13 residues. V lost 6 bases and J 5 bases, leaving 13 bases between the germline ends.